This T cell receptor (beta chain) was recovered during a study of blood T cell repertoires in COVID-19. The wider study: COVID-19 samples collected from the United States, Italy and Spain covered acute and convalescent phases. Sample material is recorded as cDNA or gDNA derived from T cells, B-cell-depleted T cells, or PBMCs.

The CDR3 runs 15 residues. In germline, CDR1 is SGHRS, CDR2 YFSETQ. V gave up 4 bases and J gave up 6 bases; unmatched junction bases: 8. Original data processing: Reference gene primer amplification gave estimated nucleated cell counts. Data came from immunoSEQ multiplex PCR; TCRdb stores just in-frame clones and leaves some out. V and J calls and clone size are as listed in that table; D and trimming were resolved from the DNA. The data show around 40,000 clones, 80% to 90% seen once. Sample: peripheral blood. The receptor's source is a human donor in a cohort sampled during active COVID-19. The chain combines TRBV5-1 with TRBJ2-2; TRBD1 aligns across 8 bases. This chain's CDR3 is CASSPRTGTAGELFF. In DNA, the CDR3 is TGCGCCAGCAGCCCCAGGACAGGGACCGCCGGGGAGCTGTTTTTT.